This TCR beta chain was identified in a study of T cells in localized non-small cell lung cancer. In germline, CDR1 is SGDLS, CDR2 YYNGEE. Trimming removed 7 bases at V and 5 bases at J, with 15 bases between. This CDR3 is built from 13 residues. This clone rates as medium-sized. Clones were read by immunoSEQ multiplex PCR, and TCRdb kept only the in-frame ones, dropping some. The sample consists of fewer than 3,500 clones, around 25% of them appearing once. The chain combines TRBV9 with TRBJ2-5; D tentatively reads TRBD1 or TRBD2 (6 bases each). The TCR comes from a female donor of 60 years or more with stage I squamous cell lung carcinoma. Sequenced here: normal lung tissue next to the tumor, sampled before any cancer treatment. The CDR3 DNA reads as TGTGCCAGCCACCTTTCGGGGGCGGAGACCCAGTACTTC. This gives the protein CASHLSGAETQYF.